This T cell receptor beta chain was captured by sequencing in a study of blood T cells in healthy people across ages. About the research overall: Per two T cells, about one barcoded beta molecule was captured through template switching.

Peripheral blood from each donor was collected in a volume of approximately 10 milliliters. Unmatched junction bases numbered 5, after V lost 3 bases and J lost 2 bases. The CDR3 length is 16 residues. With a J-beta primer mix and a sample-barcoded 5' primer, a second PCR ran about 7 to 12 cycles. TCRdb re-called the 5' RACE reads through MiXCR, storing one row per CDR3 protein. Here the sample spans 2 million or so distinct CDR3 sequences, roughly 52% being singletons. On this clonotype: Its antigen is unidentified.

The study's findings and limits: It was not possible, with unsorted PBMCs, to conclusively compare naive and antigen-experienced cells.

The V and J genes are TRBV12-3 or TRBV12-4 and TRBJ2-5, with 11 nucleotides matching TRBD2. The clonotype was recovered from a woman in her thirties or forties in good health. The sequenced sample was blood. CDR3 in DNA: TGTGCCAGCAGTTTTCTGCCTAGCGGGGGGCAAGAGACCCAGTACTTC. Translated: CASSFLPSGGQETQYF.